This is a list of T cell receptor beta chains from one sample in a study of blood T cell repertoires in COVID-19. Clones were sequenced by immunoSEQ multiplex PCR, and TCRdb holds only the in-frame ones, with some missing. The sample lists some 350,000 clones, 89% seen once, with about 3% in the top ten. The sequenced sample consisted of peripheral blood. These receptors all stem from a woman in her twenties or thirties with COVID-19, enrolled during active disease. CDR3s include the opening cysteine and the closing phenylalanine or tryptophan. The D gene is left open where the match is weak. The size field is filled for only some rows; it gives once, few, many or a size class.

v_call	j_call	clone_size	d_call	cdr3_aa	cdr3_nt
TRBV4-1	TRBJ2-7	.	.	CASSQAPMAYEQYF	TGCGCCAGCAGCCAGGCACCAATGGCCTACGAGCAGTACTTC
TRBV4-1	TRBJ2-5	once	TRBD2	CASSRAMTSGGSETQYF	TGCGCCAGCAGCCGGGCGATGACTAGCGGGGGATCTGAGACCCAGTACTTC
TRBV2	TRBJ1-2	.	TRBD1	CASSESRDRGYTF	TGTGCCAGCAGTGAAAGCCGGGACAGGGGCTACACCTTC
TRBV2	TRBJ1-1	once	.	CASSLGGIAFF	TGTGCCAGCAGCTTAGGAGGAATCGCTTTCTTT
TRBV12-3/TRBV12-4	TRBJ2-2	.	.	CASRPDTGELFF	TGTGCCAGCAGGCCAGACACCGGGGAGCTGTTTTTT
TRBV5-8	TRBJ1-4	.	TRBD1	CASSWRQGYNEKLFF	TGTGCCAGCAGCTGGAGACAGGGATATAATGAAAAACTGTTTTTT
TRBV6-6	TRBJ2-7	.	TRBD1	CASSTTGDYEQYF	TGTGCCAGCAGTACTACAGGGGATTACGAGCAGTACTTC
TRBV5-1	TRBJ2-7	.	.	CASSFNLPGTGEQYF	TGCGCCAGCAGCTTCAATCTGCCGGGGACTGGCGAGCAGTACTTC
TRBV19	TRBJ2-5	.	TRBD2	CASQGLAQETQYF	TGTGCCAGTCAAGGACTAGCGCAAGAGACCCAGTACTTC
TRBV5-1	TRBJ2-6	.	.	CASSLAFSGANVLTF	TGCGCCAGCAGCTTGGCTTTTTCTGGGGCCAACGTCCTGACTTTC
TRBV6-5	TRBJ2-5	.	.	CASSSTSGHGTQYF	TGTGCCAGCAGTTCAACCAGCGGGCACGGGACCCAGTACTTC
TRBV7-9	TRBJ2-3	.	.	CASSPTRRGRADTQYF	TGTGCCAGCAGCCCCACAAGGAGGGGGCGGGCAGATACGCAGTATTTT
TRBV7-2	TRBJ1-2	.	.	CASSLFGQGNYGYTF	TGTGCCAGCAGCTTATTTGGGCAGGGGAACTATGGCTACACCTTC
TRBV6-2/TRBV6-3	TRBJ1-2	.	.	CASSWTDSRGYTF	TGTGCCAGCAGTTGGACAGATTCTCGGGGCTACACCTTC
TRBV7-2	TRBJ1-1	few	.	CASSLANRDTEAFF	TGTGCCAGCAGCTTAGCGAACAGGGACACTGAAGCTTTCTTT
TRBV24-1	TRBJ2-3	.	.	CATSDSRQVVTDTQYF	TGTGCCACCAGTGACTCACGACAGGTTGTGACAGATACGCAGTATTTT
TRBV12-3/TRBV12-4	TRBJ2-3	.	TRBD2	CANSGRTDTQYF	TGTGCCAATAGCGGGAGGACAGATACGCAGTATTTT
TRBV29-1	TRBJ2-1	.	TRBD1	CSVEQPGQGRYEQFF	TGCAGCGTTGAACAACCGGGACAGGGGAGGTATGAGCAGTTCTTC
TRBV5-4	TRBJ2-3	.	TRBD2	CASSPAGARTDTQYF	TGTGCCAGCAGTCCAGCGGGGGCCCGCACAGATACGCAGTATTTT
TRBV28	TRBJ1-1	.	.	CASSLQGLNTEAFF	TGTGCCAGCAGTTTACAGGGCCTGAACACTGAAGCTTTCTTT
TRBV2	TRBJ2-7	.	TRBD1	CASGPGQGVEQYF	TGTGCCAGCGGACCGGGACAGGGGGTCGAGCAGTACTTC
TRBV7-2	TRBJ2-3	.	TRBD1	CASSLGTGISDTQYF	TGTGCCAGCAGCTTGGGGACAGGGATCTCAGATACGCAGTATTTT
TRBV7-8	TRBJ2-1	once	TRBD2	CASSLARVAGGGDEQFF	TGTGCCAGCAGCTTAGCGCGGGTAGCGGGAGGAGGGGATGAGCAGTTCTTC
TRBV28	TRBJ1-1	.	.	CAPRESMNTEAFF	TGTGCCCCTCGAGAGTCTATGAACACTGAAGCTTTCTTT
TRBV18	TRBJ1-6	few	.	CASSPTAQGRSYNSPLHF	TGTGCCAGCTCACCAACGGCGCAGGGGCGCTCCTATAATTCACCCCTCCACTTT
TRBV6-2/TRBV6-3	TRBJ2-1	.	.	CASSYTYNEQFF	TGTGCCAGCAGTTACACATACAATGAGCAGTTCTTC